Following are 28 T cell receptor beta chains from one sample sequenced in a study of OX40 agonist ivuxolimab in advanced cancers. The library was obtained by the immunoSEQ multiplex PCR assay. TCRdb took over this immuneACCESS table, retaining in-frame rearrangements with V and J assigned. Such tables are incomplete; in checked studies, under half of the missing clones stem from an unresolved V gene, and the remainder is unexplained. The sample contains about 50,000 clones, roughly 88% of them found a single time. About 0.58% of the sample is taken by the ten largest. The sequenced sample was CD4+ or CD8+ T cells sorted from blood, obtained in a trial of the OX40 agonist ivuxolimab. All receptors derive from an adult with an advanced solid tumor such as melanoma, head and neck, liver or kidney cancer.

In its sample, this clone was seen once. The DNA for the CDR3 is TGTGCCAGCAGCCCAACGGCGGGAAATTACGAGCAGTACTTC. Translation gives CASSPTAGNYEQYF. The chain couples TRBV6-1 to TRBJ2-7, with D possibly TRBD2 on 6 matching bases. V was pared by 6 bases and J by 4 bases, with 16 bases between. Germline loops: CDR1 MNHNS, CDR2 SASEGT. The CDR3 spans 14 residues.

This sequence joins TRBV7-2 and TRBJ1-4; D perhaps matches TRBD1 (5 bases). Deletions cut 4 bases from V and 2 bases from J, with 8 bases between. From germline, CDR1 is SGHTA and CDR2 FQGNSA. CDR3 length: 14 amino acids. CDR3 nucleotides: TGTGCCAGCAGCTGGCCAGGGACTAATGAAAAACTGTTTTTT. Protein: CASSWPGTNEKLFF.

This clone was detected once. The chain couples TRBV7-9 to TRBJ2-5; D unresolved. The assigned J gene may be wrong: the sequence end matches TRBJ2-7 better. CDR3 length: 11 residues. Germline V CDR1 and CDR2: SEHNR, FQNEAQ (reference sequence). CDR3 protein: CASSTTHEQYF. CDR3 DNA sequence: TGTGCCAGCAGCACCACCCACGAGCAGTACTTC.

This chain connects TRBV7-8 to TRBJ2-7; D uncertain. The CDR3 consists of 14 residues. Germline CDR1 reads SGHVS; CDR2 reads FQNEAQ. Trimming took off 2 bases at V and 4 bases at J, with 12 bases between the two ends. CDR3 amino acids: CASSLQEAGYEQYF. The CDR3 DNA is TGTGCCAGCAGCTTACAGGAAGCTGGTTACGAGCAGTACTTC. Based on the CDR3 plus reference TRBV7-8 and TRBJ2-7, the full variable domain is GAGVSQSPRYKVAKRGQDVALRCDPISGHVSLFWYQQALGQGPEFLTYFQNEAQLDKSGLPSDRFFAERPEGSVSTLKIQRTQQEDSAVYLCASSLQEAGYEQYFGPGTRLTVT.

This rearrangement joins TRBV10-3 to TRBJ1-6, with a possible D match to TRBD1 (5 bases). Germline V gene sequence: CDR1 ENHRY, CDR2 SYGVKD. V lost 3 bases to trimming and J lost 13 bases, with 7 bases between them. The CDR3 has 11 residues. The CDR3 spells CAISESGPLHF. CDR3 DNA: TGTGCCATCAGTGAATCAGGGCCCCTCCACTTT.

The chain recombines TRBV7-6 with TRBJ1-5; 10 bases are a match to TRBD1. The CDR3 has 15 residues. Germline trimming cut 4 bases from V and 6 bases from J; bases unmatched to any gene: 6. Germline CDR1 is SGHVS and CDR2 is FNYEAQ. CDR3 sequence: CASSSTGGFGQPQHF. CDR3 sequence (DNA): TGTGCCAGCAGCTCGACAGGGGGCTTCGGTCAGCCCCAGCATTTT.

The chain links TRBV5-1 to TRBJ2-4; perhaps D is TRBD1 or TRBD2 (5 bases each). Germline values: CDR1 SGHRS, CDR2 YFSETQ. The V end lost 1 base, the J end lost 0 bases, and 11 bases lay between the germline ends. The CDR3 runs 16 residues. CDR3 sequence: CASSLTGTLAKNIQYF. The CDR3 bases are TGCGCCAGCAGCTTGACGGGGACCTTAGCCAAAAACATTCAGTACTTC.

Concerning this clone: In the same sample, other DNA sequences code for this CDR3. The rearrangement links TRBV5-1 to TRBJ2-7; D is unresolved. Deletions cut 0 bases from V and 0 bases from J, with 10 bases between. Germline V gene lookup returns CDR1 SGHRS and CDR2 YFSETQ. The CDR3 is 15 residues long. The CDR3 DNA reads TGCGCCAGCAGCTTGGAAGCCGGCGGCTCCTACGAGCAGTACTTC. It specifies CASSLEAGGSYEQYF.

This chain uses TRBV9 with TRBJ2-1, with D unresolved. Trimming took 0 bases from V and 0 from J, leaving 10 bases between them. The length of the CDR3 is 16 residues. CDR1 and CDR2 (germline): SGDLS, YYNGEE. For the CDR3, the DNA is TGTGCCAGCAGCGTAGCTTCGGTGAGCTCCTACAATGAGCAGTTCTTC. This translates into CASSVASVSSYNEQFF.

This chain uses TRBV14 with TRBJ2-5; D may be TRBD2 (6 bases). This CDR3 is built from 15 residues. Per the germline V gene, CDR1 is SGHDN and CDR2 is FVKESK. V lost 4 bases to trimming and J lost 2 bases, with 14 bases between them. In DNA form, the CDR3 reads TGTGCCAGCAGCCGTTCATCGGGAGTTCAAGAGACCCAGTACTTC. It is translated as CASSRSSGVQETQYF.

The chain recombines TRBV6-5 with TRBJ2-5, with 9 bases lining up with TRBD1. This CDR3 has 12 amino acids. V lost 9 bases to trimming and J lost 5 bases; unmatched junction nucleotides: 4. Looked up from germline, CDR1 is MNHEY and CDR2 is SVGAGI. CDR3 bases: TGTGCCAGTACAGGGGGCTGGGAGACCCAGTACTTC. This translates into CASTGGWETQYF.

The chain carries TRBV7-9 and TRBJ2-1; 9 bases line up with TRBD2. The CDR3 consists of 14 residues. Trimming took 5 bases from V and 11 from J; bases not matched to a gene: 10. CDR1 and CDR2 (germline): SEHNR, FQNEAQ (reference sequence). DNA of the CDR3: TGTGCCAGCAGCCCGGGACTAGCCCCAGGAAAGCAGTTCTTC. Residues: CASSPGLAPGKQFF.

The chain joins TRBV7-3 to TRBJ2-4; TRBD2 might be the D (6 bases). CDR1 is SGHTA and CDR2 is FQGTGA in the germline V gene. CDR3 length: 16 amino acids. V lost 5 bases and J lost 0, with 14 bases in between. CDR3 coding DNA: TGTGCCAGCAGCCCGACCCCGGGACTAGCCAAAAACATTCAGTACTTC. It encodes CASSPTPGLAKNIQYF.

V usage is TRBV5-6 and J usage is TRBJ2-1; TRBD2 agrees at 15 bases. This CDR3 contains 15 residues. V dropped 4 bases and J dropped 6; count of bases not matched to a gene: 2. Germline CDR1 reads SGHDT; CDR2 reads YYEEEE. The CDR3 DNA is TGTGCCAGCAGCAAGGGACTAGCGGGAGGCAATGAGCAGTTCTTC. Residues: CASSKGLAGGNEQFF.

V and J are TRBV29-1 and TRBJ2-1; 8 nucleotides match TRBD2. This CDR3 spans 14 amino acids. The V segment lost 6 bases and the J segment 4 bases; nucleotides outside the gene matches: 8. Germline-derived CDR1 and CDR2 are SQVTM and ANQGSEA. The CDR3 protein is CSVSSGSRYNEQFF. For the CDR3, the DNA is TGCAGCGTCTCTAGCGGGTCCCGGTACAATGAGCAGTTCTTC.

This rearrangement joins TRBV27 to TRBJ2-1; 9 nucleotides align to TRBD1. CDR1 and CDR2 (germline): MNHEY, SMNVEV (reference sequence). The CDR3 runs to 15 residues. The V segment lost 6 bases and the J segment 6 bases; nucleotides outside the gene matches: 9. The CDR3, as DNA: TGTGCCAGCAGACAGGGACAGGGAAGGATCAATGAGCAGTTCTTC. It is translated as CASRQGQGRINEQFF.

This chain uses TRBV25-1 with TRBJ2-3; maybe TRBD2 (6 bases). V lost 3 bases and J 6 bases, leaving 10 bases between the germline ends. The CDR3 is 13 residues long. Germline V CDR1 and CDR2: MGHDK, SYGVNS. CDR3: CASSDPGRDTQYF. In nucleotides, the CDR3 is TGTGCCAGCAGTGACCCTGGGAGGGATACGCAGTATTTT.

This chain uses TRBV2 with TRBJ1-2; tentative D call: TRBD1 (6 bases). The CDR3 runs to 13 residues. V shed 7 bases and J shed 8 bases, with 17 bases lying between them. Germline values: CDR1 SNHLY, CDR2 FYNNEI. CDR3 in amino acids: CASTPGGGWGYTF. DNA of the CDR3: TGTGCCAGCACCCCAGGAGGGGGATGGGGCTACACCTTC.

This clone was counted only a few times. V gene TRBV4-1 combines with J gene TRBJ2-3; possibly TRBD1 or TRBD2 for D (7 bases each). Trimming removed 4 bases at V and 0 bases at J, with 17 bases between. Germline V lookup: CDR1 MGHRA, CDR2 YSYEKL. The CDR3 covers 17 residues. DNA of the CDR3: TGCGCCAGCAGCCTAGGGAGGGACAGACTTAGCACAGATACGCAGTATTTT. Residues: CASSLGRDRLSTDTQYF.

Comment on this clone: The same CDR3 can be traced to other DNA sequences in this sample. The chain carries TRBV30 and TRBJ1-2; TRBD1 matches 7 bases. J lost 8 bases, V lost 6 bases, and 3 bases had no gene match. The germline V gene encodes CDR1 GTSNPN and CDR2 SVGIG (reference sequence). The CDR3 extends over 10 amino acids. The CDR3 DNA is TGTGCCTGTGCAGGGGGGGGCTACACCTTC. As protein: CACAGGGYTF.

The rearrangement uses TRBV18 and TRBJ1-2; TRBD1 matches at 7 bases. CDR1 is KGHSH and CDR2 is LQKENI in the germline V gene. The V segment lost 3 bases and the J segment 6 bases; nucleotides outside the gene matches: 13. CDR3 size: 16 residues. The CDR3 loop reads CASSPREGAQADGYTF. CDR3 in DNA: TGTGCCAGCTCACCGCGCGAGGGGGCGCAGGCGGATGGCTACACCTTC.

The CDR3 is CASRLRDRFNEQYF. In DNA, the CDR3 is TGTGCCAGCAGACTTCGGGACAGATTTAACGAGCAGTACTTC. V usage is TRBV6-5 and J usage is TRBJ2-7, with 7 bases aligning to TRBD1. Germline trimming cut 6 bases from V and 5 bases from J; bases unmatched to any gene: 10. The CDR3 has 14 residues. Germline assignment: CDR1 MNHEY and CDR2 SVGAGI.

Here the CDR3 reads CASSPRRDEQFF. The CDR3 DNA sequence: TGTGCCAGCTCACCTAGGCGTGATGAGCAGTTCTTC. The chain has TRBV18 and TRBJ2-1; D is ambiguous. Trimming removed 3 bases from V and 8 bases from J, with 8 bases in between. Per the germline V gene, CDR1 is KGHSH and CDR2 is LQKENI. This CDR3 has 12 residues.

V is TRBV6-5 and J is TRBJ1-2; 7 positions match TRBD1. The CDR3 has 13 amino acids. The J segment lost 4 bases and the V segment lost 5 bases, leaving 4 bases of the junction unmatched. CDR1 and CDR2 (germline): MNHEY, SVGAGI. The CDR3 is CASSSTGAYGYTF. The CDR3 nucleotides are TGTGCCAGCAGTAGTACAGGGGCCTATGGCTACACCTTC.

The gene calls are TRBV6-5 and TRBJ2-7; 7 bases fit TRBD1. Germline lookup yields CDR1 MNHEY and CDR2 SVGAGI. V trimming: 4 bases; J trimming: 8 bases; junction bases outside the gene matches: 8. The CDR3 has 13 residues. In DNA form, the CDR3 reads TGTGCCAGCAGTTCGAACAGGGGCCTCAAGCAGTACTTC. This translates into CASSSNRGLKQYF.

The rearrangement links TRBV10-3 to TRBJ2-2; TRBD2 might be the D (7 bases). This CDR3 contains 14 residues. Germline CDR1 is ENHRY and CDR2 is SYGVKD. With 8 bases removed from V and 4 bases from J, the gap between germline ends came to 14 bases. The DNA of the CDR3 is TGTGCCATCCAACACGGGGGGCTCACCGGGGAGCTGTTTTTT. Translating it yields CAIQHGGLTGELFF.

Only one count was recorded for this clone. The genes are TRBV12-5 and TRBJ1-5; a weak D match, TRBD1 (5 bases). V was trimmed by 0 bases and J by 7 bases, leaving 7 bases between them. Germline assignment: CDR1 LGHNT and CDR2 FRNRAP. The CDR3 is made up of 13 amino acids. The CDR3: CASGLVRDQPQHF. For the CDR3, the DNA is TGTGCTAGTGGTTTGGTCCGGGACCAGCCCCAGCATTTT.

The J gene is TRBJ1-2, the V gene TRBV6-5; TRBD1 is a possible D gene (6 bases). CDR3 length equals 13 residues. V lost 5 bases and J lost 1, with 8 bases in between. Per the germline V gene, CDR1 is MNHEY and CDR2 is SVGAGI. This CDR3 is CASSGQINYGYTF. The CDR3 bases are TGTGCCAGCAGTGGACAGATTAACTATGGCTACACCTTC.